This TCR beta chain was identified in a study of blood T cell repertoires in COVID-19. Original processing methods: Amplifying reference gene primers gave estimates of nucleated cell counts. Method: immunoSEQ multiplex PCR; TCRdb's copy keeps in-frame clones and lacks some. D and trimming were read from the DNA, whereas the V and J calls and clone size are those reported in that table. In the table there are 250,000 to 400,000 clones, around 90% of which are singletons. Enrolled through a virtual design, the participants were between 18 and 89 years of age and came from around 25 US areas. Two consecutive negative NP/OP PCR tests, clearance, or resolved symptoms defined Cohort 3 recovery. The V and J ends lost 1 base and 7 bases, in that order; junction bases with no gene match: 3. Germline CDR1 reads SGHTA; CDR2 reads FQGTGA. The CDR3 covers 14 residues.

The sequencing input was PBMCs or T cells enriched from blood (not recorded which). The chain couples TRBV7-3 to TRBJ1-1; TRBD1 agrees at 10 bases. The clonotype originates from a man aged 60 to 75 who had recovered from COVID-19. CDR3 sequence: CASSLKGTGVEAFF. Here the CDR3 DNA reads TGTGCCAGCAGCTTAAAAGGGACAGGGGTTGAAGCTTTCTTT.